This T cell receptor (beta chain) derives from a study of blood T cell repertoires in COVID-19. Background on the study: Acute-phase and convalescent COVID-19 samples originated in the United States, Italy and Spain. T cells, B-cell-depleted T cells, or PBMCs provided the cDNA or gDNA that served as material.

V lost 0 bases and J lost 5, with 14 bases in between. The CDR3 consists of 16 residues. Germline V gene data show CDR1 as MNHNY and CDR2 as SVGAGI (reference sequence). Study processing details: Amplification from reference gene primers served as the basis for estimated nucleated cell counts. Profiled with immunoSEQ multiplex PCR; TCRdb holds only in-frame clones, not every one. The DNA gave D and trimming, while V, J and clone size come from that table. Here the sample spans some 250,000 clones, approximately 84% being singletons. This clonotype was obtained from a woman of 80 years or more with acute or convalescent COVID-19. Sequenced input: peripheral blood. The chain recombines TRBV6-6 with TRBJ2-1, with D possibly TRBD2 on 5 matching bases. The CDR3 DNA is TGTGCCAGCAGTTACTCGAATGGGGAGTTTAACAATGAGCAGTTCTTC. It is translated as CASSYSNGEFNNEQFF.